A single sample is the source of the 20 T cell receptor beta chains below, sequenced in a study of blood T cell repertoires in COVID-19. TCRdb keeps only in-frame clones here, not all; method: immunoSEQ multiplex PCR. The sample shows a few hundred thousand clones, 85% to 90% of them seen only once. The specimen sequenced was peripheral blood. The receptors were sampled from a woman aged 40 to 50 who had recovered from COVID-19.

CDR3 in amino acids: CASRSSTYGYTF. In nucleotides, the CDR3 is TGTGCCAGTAGGTCTTCTACCTATGGCTACACCTTC. The chain is built from TRBV19 and TRBJ1-2, with D hard to call. CDR1 LNHDA and CDR2 SQIVND come from the germline V gene (reference sequence). Trimming stripped 6 bases from V and 4 bases from J, with 9 bases between. The CDR3 has 12 amino acids.

The chain couples TRBV30 to TRBJ2-6; 7 bases fit TRBD1. Per germline, CDR1 GTSNPN and CDR2 SVGIG (reference sequence). This CDR3 has 18 amino acids. Unmatched junction bases numbered 15, after V lost 3 bases and J lost 4 bases. The DNA for the CDR3 is TGTGCCTGGAGCCGGGACAGAGGGTCCGGTTGGGGGGCCAACGTCCTGACTTTC. It yields the protein CAWSRDRGSGWGANVLTF. Variable domain in full (rest from reference TRBV30 and TRBJ2-6): SQTIHQWPATLVQPVGSPLSLECTVEGTSNPNLYWYRQAAGRGLQLLFYSVGIGQISSEVPQNLSASRPQDRQFILSSKKLLLSDSGFYLCAWSRDRGSGWGANVLTFGAGSRLTVL.

The V and J genes are TRBV6-2 or TRBV6-3 and TRBJ2-1; 9 bases line up with TRBD2. V lost 2 bases and J lost 4; bases outside the gene matches: 9. The germline V gene has CDR1 MNHEY and CDR2 SVGEGT. The CDR3 loop spans 17 amino acids. The CDR3 nucleotides read TGTGCCAGCAGTTACCGCAGGGCGGGAGGGCCTTACAATGAGCAGTTCTTC. Amino acids: CASSYRRAGGPYNEQFF.

This sequence joins TRBV9 and TRBJ1-1; D is unclear. Trimming took off 3 bases at V and 0 bases at J, with 12 bases between the two ends. The germline V gene has CDR1 SGDLS and CDR2 YYNGEE. CDR3 size: 15 residues. The CDR3 nucleotides read TGTGCCAGCAGCGCCCGCGCGGGAGTGAACACTGAAGCTTTCTTT. Translated, it gives CASSARAGVNTEAFF.

The CDR3 is CASSSDTGTSGSKEVTDTQYF. CDR3 DNA: TGTGCCAGCAGTTCGGATACCGGGACTAGCGGGAGTAAAGAAGTAACAGATACGCAGTATTTT. The chain is built from TRBV27 and TRBJ2-3; TRBD2 aligns across 14 bases. V dropped 4 bases and J dropped 3; count of bases not matched to a gene: 18. Germline V lookup: CDR1 MNHEY, CDR2 SMNVEV (reference sequence). CDR3 length equals 21 residues.

V is TRBV3-1 (or the pseudogene TRBV3-2) and J is TRBJ1-2; D is possibly TRBD1 (6 bases). The V gene lost 2 bases and the J gene lost 2 bases, with 18 bases spanning the gap. Germline V gives CDR1 LGHDT, CDR2 YNNKEL (reference sequence). The CDR3 totals 17 residues. CDR3 sequence (DNA): TGTGCCAGCAGCCAATTTGGGAGACAGGACTTCAACTATGGCTACACCTTC. Encoded protein: CASSQFGRQDFNYGYTF.

V usage is TRBV4-3 and J usage is TRBJ1-1, with 9 bases lining up with TRBD1. The CDR3 covers 15 residues. Germline CDR1 and CDR2: LGHNA and YSLEER. V lost 3 bases and J lost 0; bases outside the gene matches: 2. The CDR3 is CASSQGQGLNTEAFF. The CDR3 bases are TGCGCCAGCAGCCAGGGACAGGGTCTGAACACTGAAGCTTTCTTT.

This chain joins TRBV6-5 and TRBJ1-1; the match to TRBD1 covers 10 bases. The CDR3 runs to 15 residues. The trim removed 9 bases at V and 0 bases at J, leaving 7 bases unmatched. Germline-derived CDR1 and CDR2 are MNHEY and SVGAGI. CDR3 protein: CASGGTGVLNTEAFF. The CDR3 DNA sequence: TGTGCCAGTGGGGGGACAGGGGTGTTGAACACTGAAGCTTTCTTT.

This chain uses TRBV19 with TRBJ2-2; possibly TRBD2 for D (6 bases). Germline lookup yields CDR1 LNHDA and CDR2 SQIVND (reference sequence). V was cut by 4 bases and J by 5 bases, with 14 bases left in between. This CDR3 comprises 15 residues. The CDR3 reads CASSNAGRPTGELFF. CDR3 DNA: TGTGCCAGTAGTAATGCGGGGCGCCCAACCGGGGAGCTGTTTTTT.

This clone is a singleton in its sample. The chain combines TRBV11-2 with TRBJ1-5; D unclear. The germline V gene has CDR1 SGHAT and CDR2 FQNNGV. This CDR3 region has 15 residues. The germline V and J ends were trimmed by 1 base and 1 base, with 8 bases remaining between them. Here the CDR3 DNA reads TGTGCCAGCAGCTTAGGGTTAAGCAGCAATCAGCCCCAGCATTTT. Translating gives CASSLGLSSNQPQHF.

This sequence joins TRBV28 and TRBJ1-6, with 11 nucleotides matching TRBD1. CDR1 is MDHEN, CDR2 SYDVKM, per germline. Trimming cost V 5 bases and J 9 bases; bases outside gene matches: 9. CDR3 size: 16 residues. CDR3 DNA sequence: TGTGCCAGCAGTCCAGGACAGGGGGCTGGTCGTTCACCCCTCCACTTT. It specifies CASSPGQGAGRSPLHF.

The chain recombines TRBV20-1 with TRBJ2-2; 10 bases agree with TRBD2. The CDR3 covers 14 residues. The V gene end was trimmed by 3 bases and the J gene end by 7 bases; junction bases not matched to a gene: 5. Germline assignment: CDR1 DFQATT and CDR2 SNEGSKA (reference sequence). CDR3: CSASSGLADGELFF. Written as DNA, the CDR3 is TGCAGTGCTAGTTCCGGACTAGCGGACGGGGAGCTGTTTTTT.

This clone showed up many times. V is TRBV19 and J is TRBJ2-7, with TRBD2 identical over 7 bases. CDR3 size: 15 residues. CDR1 and CDR2 from the germline V gene are LNHDA and SQIVND (reference sequence). V shed 3 bases, J shed 6 bases, and the junction held 11 bases outside the gene matches. The CDR3 sequence: CASSISLAEGSEQYF. In DNA, the CDR3 is TGTGCCAGTAGTATTTCCCTAGCGGAGGGTTCCGAGCAGTACTTC. Full variable domain (outside the CDR3, taken from reference TRBV19 and TRBJ2-7): DGGITQSPKYLFRKEGQNVTLSCEQNLNHDAMYWYRQDPGQGLRLIYYSQIVNDFQKGDIAEGYSVSREKKESFPLTVTSAQKNPTAFYLCASSISLAEGSEQYFGPGTRLTVT.

The chain couples TRBV25-1 to TRBJ1-2; D unclear. Germline V CDR1 and CDR2: MGHDK, SYGVNS. This CDR3 spans 12 amino acids. V lost 8 bases and J 1 base, leaving 8 bases between the germline ends. The CDR3 loop reads CASGANNYGYTF. CDR3 DNA sequence: TGTGCCAGCGGAGCCAATAACTATGGCTACACCTTC.

V usage is TRBV9 and J usage is TRBJ1-3; D call uncertain. The CDR3 covers 12 residues. The V end was cut by 3 bases, the J end by 6 bases, with 7 bases between. Germline CDR1 and CDR2: SGDLS and YYNGEE. The CDR3 sequence is CASSAEVNTIYF. The CDR3 region has the DNA TGTGCCAGCAGCGCCGAGGTAAACACCATATATTTT.

This chain uses TRBV9 with TRBJ1-1; 7 positions agree with TRBD1. V gave up 3 bases and J gave up 4 bases; unmatched junction bases: 15. The V gene's germline CDR1 is SGDLS and CDR2 YYNGEE. The CDR3 extends over 17 amino acids. The CDR3 DNA sequence: TGTGCCAGCAGCGCCGTCCGGACAGGCTCCGTGGGCACTGAAGCTTTCTTT. Translated: CASSAVRTGSVGTEAFF.

The chain has TRBV5-4 and TRBJ1-2; 9 bases match TRBD1. The CDR3 length is 14 residues. After removal of 2 bases from V and 5 bases from J, the junction contained 4 bases not matched to a gene. Germline V gene sequence: CDR1 SGHNT, CDR2 YYREEE (reference sequence). In DNA form, the CDR3 reads TGTGCCAGCAGCTTAAGGGACAGGGAGTATGGCTACACCTTC. It encodes CASSLRDREYGYTF.

V usage is TRBV6-5 and J usage is TRBJ1-5; D might be TRBD1 (5 bases). Germline lookup yields CDR1 MNHEY and CDR2 SVGAGI. This CDR3 is 12 amino acids long. Trimming cost V 8 bases and J 2 bases, with 7 bases left between them. The CDR3 loop is CASGRGNQPQHF. The DNA for the CDR3 is TGTGCCAGCGGCAGGGGCAATCAGCCCCAGCATTTT.

The CDR3 region is CASSWGSSNEQFF. DNA of the CDR3: TGTGCCAGCAGTTGGGGCAGTTCCAATGAGCAGTTCTTC. V is TRBV27 and J is TRBJ2-1; tentative D call: TRBD1 (5 bases). CDR1 MNHEY and CDR2 SMNVEV come from the germline V gene (reference sequence). The CDR3 covers 13 residues. V lost 4 bases, J lost 6 bases, and 10 bases lay in between.

The V call is TRBV27, the J call TRBJ1-6; 7 bases are a match to TRBD1. In germline, CDR1 is MNHEY, CDR2 SMNVEV (reference sequence). With 4 bases clipped from V and 8 bases from J, the junction kept 14 bases outside the gene matches. The CDR3 has 17 amino acids. The CDR3 DNA follows: TGTGCCAGCAGTTGGGGGACAGCCGGGGGACAATATTCACCCCTCCACTTT. This translates into CASSWGTAGGQYSPLHF.